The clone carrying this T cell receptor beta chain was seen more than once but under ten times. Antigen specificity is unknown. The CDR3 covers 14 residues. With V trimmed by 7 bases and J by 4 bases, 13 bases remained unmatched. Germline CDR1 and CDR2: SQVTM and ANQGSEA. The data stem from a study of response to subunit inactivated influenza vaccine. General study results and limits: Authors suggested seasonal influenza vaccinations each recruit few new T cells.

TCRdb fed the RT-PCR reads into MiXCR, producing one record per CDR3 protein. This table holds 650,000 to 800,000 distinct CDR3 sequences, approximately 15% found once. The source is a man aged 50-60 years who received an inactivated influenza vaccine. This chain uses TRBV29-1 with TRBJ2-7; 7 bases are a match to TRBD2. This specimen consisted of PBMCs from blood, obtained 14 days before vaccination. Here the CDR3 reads CSDQVGGGAYEQYF. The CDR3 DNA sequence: TGCAGCGACCAAGTGGGGGGGGGAGCTTACGAGCAGTACTTC.